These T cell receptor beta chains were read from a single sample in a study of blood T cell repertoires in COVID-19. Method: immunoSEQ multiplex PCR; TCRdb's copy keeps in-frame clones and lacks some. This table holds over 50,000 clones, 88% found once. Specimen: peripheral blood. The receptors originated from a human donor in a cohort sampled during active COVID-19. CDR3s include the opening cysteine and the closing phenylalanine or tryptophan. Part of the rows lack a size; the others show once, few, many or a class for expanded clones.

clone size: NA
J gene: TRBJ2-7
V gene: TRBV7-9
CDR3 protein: CASSLAGTRYF

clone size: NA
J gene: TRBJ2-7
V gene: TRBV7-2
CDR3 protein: CASSYPPRGESYEQYF

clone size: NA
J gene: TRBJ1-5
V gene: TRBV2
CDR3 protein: CASNTVGGSNQPQHF

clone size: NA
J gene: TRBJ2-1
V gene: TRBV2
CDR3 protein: CASNREGRNNEQFF

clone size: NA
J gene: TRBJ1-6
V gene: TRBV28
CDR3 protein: CASSLYRVGSPLHF

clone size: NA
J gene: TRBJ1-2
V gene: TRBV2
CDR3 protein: CASGKQGLGGYTF

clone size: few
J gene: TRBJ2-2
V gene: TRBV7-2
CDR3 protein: CASSSRLAGAIGELFF

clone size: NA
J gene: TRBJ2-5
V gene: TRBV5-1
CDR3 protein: CASSTTSGSSETQYF

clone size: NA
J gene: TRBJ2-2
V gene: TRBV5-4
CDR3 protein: CASSPGQGVTGELFF

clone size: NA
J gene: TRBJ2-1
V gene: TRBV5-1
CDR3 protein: CASSLQGIYYEQFF

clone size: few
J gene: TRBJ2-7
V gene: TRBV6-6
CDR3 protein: CASSYGLAGTYEQYF

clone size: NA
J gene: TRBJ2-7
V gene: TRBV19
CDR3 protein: CASSIRGNPYEQYF

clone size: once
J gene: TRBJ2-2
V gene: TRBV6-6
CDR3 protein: CASRNNRGHTGELFF

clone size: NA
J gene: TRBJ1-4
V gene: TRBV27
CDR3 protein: CASSFYSGGGREKLFF

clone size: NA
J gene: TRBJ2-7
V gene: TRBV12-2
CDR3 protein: CASRLVFPVLAGREQYF

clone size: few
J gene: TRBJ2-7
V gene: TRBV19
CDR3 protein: CASSIEWASAYEQYF

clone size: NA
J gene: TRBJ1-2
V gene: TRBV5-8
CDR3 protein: CASSLDPTGDYGYTF

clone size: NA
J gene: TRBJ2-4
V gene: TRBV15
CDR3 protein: CATSREGIGAGGGIQYF

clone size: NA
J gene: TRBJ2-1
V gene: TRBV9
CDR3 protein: CASSSRTSGINEQFF

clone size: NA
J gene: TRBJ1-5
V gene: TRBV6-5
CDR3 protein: CASSYPKDNQPQHF

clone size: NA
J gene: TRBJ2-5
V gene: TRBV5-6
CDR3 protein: CASSEDRGLSETQYF

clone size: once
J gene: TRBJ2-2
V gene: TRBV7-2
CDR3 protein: CASSYFQREMDTGELFF

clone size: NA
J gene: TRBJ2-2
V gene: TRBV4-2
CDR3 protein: CASSQASGGTGELFF

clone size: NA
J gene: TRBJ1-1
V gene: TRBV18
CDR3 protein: CASSPIPGITEAFF

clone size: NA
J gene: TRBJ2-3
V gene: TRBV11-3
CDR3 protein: CASSLEADTDTQYF

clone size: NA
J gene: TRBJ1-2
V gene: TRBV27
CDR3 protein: CASSLIARGIGGYTF

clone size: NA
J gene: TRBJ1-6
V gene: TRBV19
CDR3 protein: CASSATGTWGWPLHF

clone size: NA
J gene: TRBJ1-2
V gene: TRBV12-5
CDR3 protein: CASGFAGGQIYGYTF

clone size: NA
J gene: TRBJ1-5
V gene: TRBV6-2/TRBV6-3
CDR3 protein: CASSPTGGGQPQHF

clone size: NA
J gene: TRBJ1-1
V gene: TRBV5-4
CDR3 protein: CASSFREQTEAFF

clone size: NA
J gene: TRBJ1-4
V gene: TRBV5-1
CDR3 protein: CASSFSTGTNEKLFF

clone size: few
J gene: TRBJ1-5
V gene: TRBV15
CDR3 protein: CATSSGQGVQPQHF

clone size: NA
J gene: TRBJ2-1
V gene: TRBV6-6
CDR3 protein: CASSTGSYNEQFF

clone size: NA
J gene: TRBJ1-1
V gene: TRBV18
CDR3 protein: CASSPQSGRVNTEAFF

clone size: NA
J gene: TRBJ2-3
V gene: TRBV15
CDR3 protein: CATSSPGGTDTQYF

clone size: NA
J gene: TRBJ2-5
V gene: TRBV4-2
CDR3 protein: CASSPRSGAETQYF

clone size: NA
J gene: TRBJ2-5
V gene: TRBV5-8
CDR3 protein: CASSLSSDQETQYF

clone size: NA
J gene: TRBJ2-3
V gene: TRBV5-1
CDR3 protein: CASSLTSGSHTQYF

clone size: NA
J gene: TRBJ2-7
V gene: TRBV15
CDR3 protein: CATSSALAGGQNEQYF

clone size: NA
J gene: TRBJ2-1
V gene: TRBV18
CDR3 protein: CASSRREWSYNEQFF

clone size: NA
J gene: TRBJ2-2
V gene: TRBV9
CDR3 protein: CASSASGSLITGELFF

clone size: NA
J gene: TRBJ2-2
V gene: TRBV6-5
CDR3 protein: CASRNRDRGSGELFF

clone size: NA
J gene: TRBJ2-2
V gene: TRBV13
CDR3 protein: CASRGAWPGELFF

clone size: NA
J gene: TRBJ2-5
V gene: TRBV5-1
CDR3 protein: CASSLVNSGRIETQYF

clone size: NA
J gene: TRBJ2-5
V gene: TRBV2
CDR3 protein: CASFRDRGETQYF

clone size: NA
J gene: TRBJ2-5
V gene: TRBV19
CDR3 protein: CASRGLAEVQETQYF

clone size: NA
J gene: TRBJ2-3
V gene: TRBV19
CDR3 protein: CASLLSGSTDTQYF

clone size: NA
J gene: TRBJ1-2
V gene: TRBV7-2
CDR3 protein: CASSFLYGYTF

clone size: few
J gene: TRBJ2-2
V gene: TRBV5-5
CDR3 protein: CASSTGQGATGELFF

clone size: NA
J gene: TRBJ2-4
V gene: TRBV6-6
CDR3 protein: CASRSDRGIAKNIQYF

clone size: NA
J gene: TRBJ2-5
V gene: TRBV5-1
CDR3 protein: CASSLVPGGQETQYF

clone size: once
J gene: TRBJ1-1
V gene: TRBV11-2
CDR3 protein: CASSLLPKGGTNTEAFF

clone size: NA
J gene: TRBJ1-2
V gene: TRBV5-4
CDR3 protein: CASSPNGQGTYGYTF

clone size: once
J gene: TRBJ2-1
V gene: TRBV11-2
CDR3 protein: CASSSAGLVVNEQFF

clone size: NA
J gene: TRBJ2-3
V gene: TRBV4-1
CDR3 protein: CASSQGTSGPSTDTQYF